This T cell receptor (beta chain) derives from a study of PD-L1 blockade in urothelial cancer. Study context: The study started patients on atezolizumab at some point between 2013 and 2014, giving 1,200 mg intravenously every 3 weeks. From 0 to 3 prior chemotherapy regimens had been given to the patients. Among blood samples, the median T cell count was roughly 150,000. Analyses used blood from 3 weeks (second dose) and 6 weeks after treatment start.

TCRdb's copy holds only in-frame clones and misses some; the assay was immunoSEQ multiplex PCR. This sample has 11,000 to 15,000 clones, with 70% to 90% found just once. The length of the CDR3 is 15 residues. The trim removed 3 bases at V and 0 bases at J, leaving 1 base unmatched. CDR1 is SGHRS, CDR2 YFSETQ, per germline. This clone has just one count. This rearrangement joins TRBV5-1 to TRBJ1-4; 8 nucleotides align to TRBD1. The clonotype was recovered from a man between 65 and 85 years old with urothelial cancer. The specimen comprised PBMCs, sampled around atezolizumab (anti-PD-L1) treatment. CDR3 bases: TGCGCCAGCAGCTCGACAGGGGCAACTAATGAAAAACTGTTTTTT. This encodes CASSSTGATNEKLFF.